The rows below give T cell receptor beta chains drawn from one sample of a study of T cell repertoires in cytomegalovirus infection. MiXCR, applied by TCRdb to the reads, yields one record per CDR3 protein. The sample holds 150,000 to 200,000 distinct CDR3 sequences; 13% to 15% are singletons and the top ten take over 20%. The specimen was PBMCs. These TCRs come from a human donor in good health (CMV status not recorded). Some clones in this sample may be carry-over from other donors' samples. Both conserved end residues are part of each CDR3. Each record gives: clone size, J gene, D gene, V gene, CDR3 protein, CDR3 DNA. The D gene is left open where the match is weak. Not all rows give a size; the values are once, few, many and, for expanded clones, a class.

clone_size: -
j_call: TRBJ2-5
d_call: -
v_call: TRBV11-2
cdr3_aa: CASSLLAEAYQETQYF
cdr3_nt: TGTGCCAGCAGCTTATTAGCCGAGGCCTACCAAGAGACCCAGTACTTC

clone_size: many
j_call: TRBJ2-6
d_call: TRBD1
v_call: TRBV5-1
cdr3_aa: CASSLYRGSGANVLTF
cdr3_nt: TGCGCCAGCAGCTTGTACAGGGGATCTGGGGCCAACGTCCTGACTTTC

clone_size: many
j_call: TRBJ2-5
d_call: TRBD2
v_call: TRBV7-2
cdr3_aa: CASSSGTSGPLSQETQYF
cdr3_nt: TGTGCCAGCAGCTCCGGGACTAGCGGTCCGTTAAGCCAAGAGACCCAGTACTTC

clone_size: many
j_call: TRBJ1-1
d_call: -
v_call: TRBV7-2
cdr3_aa: CASSDRLMNTEAFF
cdr3_nt: TGTGCCAGCAGCGACAGGTTAATGAACACTGAAGCTTTCTTT

clone_size: many
j_call: TRBJ2-2
d_call: -
v_call: TRBV7-7
cdr3_aa: CASSSGGPAGELFF
cdr3_nt: TGTGCCAGCAGCTCCGGGGGGCCGGCCGGGGAGCTGTTTTTT

clone_size: many
j_call: TRBJ2-7
d_call: TRBD2
v_call: TRBV28
cdr3_aa: CASSLLREGPWEQYF
cdr3_nt: TGTGCCAGCAGTTTATTGCGGGAGGGCCCTTGGGAGCAGTACTTC

clone_size: few
j_call: TRBJ2-3
d_call: -
v_call: TRBV20-1
cdr3_aa: CSAISLATDTQYF
cdr3_nt: TGCAGTGCTATCTCCCTAGCGACAGATACGCAGTATTTT

clone_size: many
j_call: TRBJ1-1
d_call: -
v_call: TRBV7-2
cdr3_aa: CASSLDRMNTEAFF
cdr3_nt: TGTGCCAGCAGCTTAGATCGCATGAACACTGAAGCTTTCTTT

clone_size: many
j_call: TRBJ2-5
d_call: -
v_call: TRBV4-3
cdr3_aa: CASSQDTAGMETQYF
cdr3_nt: TGCGCCAGCAGCCAAGATACGGCAGGGATGGAGACCCAGTACTTC

clone_size: -
j_call: TRBJ2-6
d_call: TRBD1
v_call: TRBV28
cdr3_aa: CASTRQGGGANVLTF
cdr3_nt: TGTGCCAGCACTCGACAGGGGGGTGGGGCCAACGTCCTGACTTTC

clone_size: -
j_call: TRBJ2-7
d_call: -
v_call: TRBV14
cdr3_aa: CASSQERTDYEQYF
cdr3_nt: TGTGCCAGCAGCCAAGAAAGGACAGACTACGAGCAGTACTTC